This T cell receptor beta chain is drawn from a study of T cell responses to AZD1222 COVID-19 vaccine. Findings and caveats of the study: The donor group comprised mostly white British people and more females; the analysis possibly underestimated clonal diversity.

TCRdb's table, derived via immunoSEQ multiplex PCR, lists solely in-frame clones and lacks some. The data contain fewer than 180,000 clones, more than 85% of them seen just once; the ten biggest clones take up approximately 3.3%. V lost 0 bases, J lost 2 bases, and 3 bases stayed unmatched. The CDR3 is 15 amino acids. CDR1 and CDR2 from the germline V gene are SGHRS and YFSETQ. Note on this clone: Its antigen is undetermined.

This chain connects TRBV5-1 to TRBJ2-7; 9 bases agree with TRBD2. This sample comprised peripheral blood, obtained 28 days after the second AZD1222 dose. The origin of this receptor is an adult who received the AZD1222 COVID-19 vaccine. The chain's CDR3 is CASSLVSSGTYEQYF. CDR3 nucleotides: TGCGCCAGCAGCTTGGTTTCTAGCGGGACCTACGAGCAGTACTTC. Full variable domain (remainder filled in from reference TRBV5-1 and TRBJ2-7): KAGVTQTPRYLIKTRGQQVTLSCSPISGHRSVSWYQQTPGQGLQFLFEYFSETQRNKGNFPGRFSGRQFSNSRSEMNVSTLELGDSALYLCASSLVSSGTYEQYFGPGTRLTVT.